This T cell receptor beta chain appears in the sequencing data of a study of cytomegalovirus exposure and HLA in healthy donors. Whole-study context: A data release that came early held 75 million to 85 million unique TCRs from HLA-typed donors.

A multiplex PCR was run with 60 Vbeta primers and 13 Jbeta primers. Sequenced by immunoSEQ multiplex PCR; TCRdb stores in-frame clones only, minus some. Of around 190,000 clones listed, almost 85% are singletons. Turning to this clone: As yet, its antigen is unknown.

Findings of the study overall: Versus the roughly 670-donor mean, an Asian-associated ancestry cluster reportedly showed fewer N-insertions in a later analysis. Researchers had no immune exposure information except CMV serostatus available.

Germline CDR1 and CDR2: SGHDN and FVKESK. The CDR3 is 15 amino acids. V lost 4 bases and J lost 9; bases outside the gene matches: 12. The chain links TRBV14 to TRBJ2-1, with TRBD2 identical over 7 bases. Sequenced material: PBMCs. The source of this sequence is a woman between 45 and 60 years old in good health and CMV-seronegative. The chain's CDR3 is CASSPQAGVQGEQFF. The CDR3 DNA sequence: TGTGCCAGCAGCCCACAGGCGGGGGTCCAGGGTGAGCAGTTCTTC.